The 10 T cell receptor beta chains listed next were all sequenced from one sample in a study of blood T cells in healthy people across ages. The authors ran a second PCR of roughly 6 to 12 cycles using a sample-barcoded 5' primer and a J-beta primer mix. Via MiXCR, TCRdb re-called the 5' RACE reads, giving one row per CDR3 protein. The sample includes hundreds of thousands of distinct CDR3 sequences, under 65% of them seen just once. Sequencing was performed on blood. These receptors were taken from a man aged 55 to 70 in good health.

This clonotype was recorded a few times. The gene calls are TRBV7-9 and TRBJ2-1; no definite D call. From germline, CDR1 is SEHNR and CDR2 FQNEAQ (reference sequence). Trimming stripped 8 bases from V and 8 bases from J, with 13 bases between. The CDR3 totals 12 residues. The CDR3 DNA sequence: TGTGCCAGCTGCAGTAATGGGTATGAGCAGTTCTTC. Protein product: CASCSNGYEQFF.

The rearrangement links TRBV10-3 to TRBJ2-3, with 9 bases aligning to TRBD1. Germline V CDR1 and CDR2: ENHRY, SYGVKD. This CDR3 is built from 18 residues. Trimming cost V 4 bases and J 4 bases; bases outside gene matches: 15. The DNA for the CDR3 is TGTGCCATCAGTGGAATGACCGGGACAGGGAGATTCTCAGATACGCAGTATTTT. Protein: CAISGMTGTGRFSDTQYF.

The V gene is TRBV4-1, the J gene TRBJ2-3; maybe TRBD2 (7 bases). With 0 bases removed from V and 2 bases from J, the gap between germline ends came to 12 bases. This CDR3 spans 16 amino acids. Germline CDR1 reads MGHRA; CDR2 reads YSYEKL. The CDR3 coding sequence is TGCGCCAGCAGCCAAGATCGGGGGGCAAACACAGATACGCAGTATTTT. Protein sequence: CASSQDRGANTDTQYF.

In regard to this clonotype: One end of the junction fails to match germline, which may point to a read error. The chain couples TRBV29-1 to TRBJ2-6; D is tentatively TRBD1 or TRBD2 (6 bases each). The CDR3 totals 15 residues. Germline-derived CDR1 and CDR2 are SQVTM and ANQGSEA. The CDR3 DNA reads TGCAGCGTTGAAGCAGGGGAGGCTGGGGCCACCGTCCTGACTTTC. As protein: CSVEAGEAGATVLTF. Full variable domain (remainder filled in from reference TRBV29-1 and TRBJ2-6): SAVISQKPSRDICQRGTSLTIQCQVDSQVTMMFWYRQQPGQSLTLIATANQGSEATYESGFVIDKFPISRPNLTFSTLTVSNMSPEDSSIYLCSVEAGEAGATVLTFGAGSRLTVL.

This clonotype has only a few counts. The chain has TRBV29-1 and TRBJ2-1; 10 nucleotides agree with TRBD2. Looked up from germline, CDR1 is SQVTM and CDR2 is ANQGSEA. With V trimmed by 4 bases and J by 9 bases, 6 bases remained unmatched. This CDR3 is 13 amino acids long. In DNA form, the CDR3 reads TGCAGCGTTGGTCTACTAGCGGGGCTTGAGCAGTTCTTC. Translation gives CSVGLLAGLEQFF.

The genes are TRBV6-6 and TRBJ1-4; D unresolved. This CDR3 is built from 12 residues. V lost 4 bases to trimming and J lost 11 bases, with 11 bases between them. In germline, CDR1 is MNHNY, CDR2 SVGAGI (reference sequence). For the CDR3, the DNA is TGTGCCAGCAGTTGGGATGACGGGAAACTGTTTTTT. Translated, it gives CASSWDDGKLFF.

J is TRBJ1-2 and V is TRBV10-3; D might be TRBD1 (5 bases). The germline V gene has CDR1 ENHRY and CDR2 SYGVKD. This CDR3 contains 14 residues. V was clipped by 2 bases and J by 3 bases, with 10 bases between them. The CDR3 spells CAISEGQGYYGYTF. Written as DNA, the CDR3 is TGTGCCATCAGTGAGGGTCAGGGATACTATGGCTACACCTTC.

This clonotype was detected a few times. The CDR3 DNA reads TGTGCCAGCAGTCCGAAACCCAGGGCTTGGCCCTACAATGAGCAGTTCTTC. Translating gives CASSPKPRAWPYNEQFF. The chain has TRBV27 and TRBJ2-1, with a tentative D call TRBD1 (5 bases). Germline V gene lookup returns CDR1 MNHEY and CDR2 SMNVEV (reference sequence). The CDR3 extends over 17 amino acids. Trimming removed 5 bases from V and 2 bases from J, with 19 bases in between.

This chain joins TRBV4-2 and TRBJ1-2, with TRBD1 matching over 7 bases. Trimming removed 0 bases from V and 5 bases from J; junction bases left unmatched: 9. The CDR3 is 16 amino acids. From germline, CDR1 is LGHNA and CDR2 YNFKEQ. CDR3 loop: CASSQEEGGGIYGYTF. CDR3 sequence (DNA): TGTGCCAGCAGCCAAGAGGAGGGAGGGGGCATTTATGGCTACACCTTC.

The count of this clonotype is one. V is TRBV12-3 or TRBV12-4 and J is TRBJ2-7; a possible D gene is TRBD1 (6 bases). The CDR3 runs 15 residues. Trimming took 1 base from V and 7 from J, leaving 17 bases between them. The CDR3 here is CASSLEVRGPREQYF. The CDR3 DNA is TGTGCCAGCAGTTTAGAAGTCAGGGGCCCTAGGGAGCAGTACTTC.